The source of this TCR beta chain is a study of PD-L1 blockade in urothelial cancer. Whole-study context: About 90% of the 29 patients comprised males who had bladder-origin urothelial cancer.

V shed 3 bases and J 4 bases; nucleotides not matched to a gene: 24. This CDR3 contains 22 residues. CDR1 is ENHRY and CDR2 is SYGVKD in the germline V gene. Profiling relied on immunoSEQ multiplex PCR, and the TCRdb table lists in-frame clones only, not all of them. The data contain 35,000 to 40,000 clones, 80% to 95% of them singletons. The V gene is TRBV10-3, the J gene TRBJ2-3; 11 bases are a match to TRBD2. This receptor was obtained from a man between 65 and 85 years old with urothelial cancer. The starting material was PBMCs, obtained around atezolizumab (anti-PD-L1) treatment. The CDR3 loop reads CAISDLTLERFTSGSIADTQYF. CDR3 sequence (DNA): TGTGCCATCAGTGACCTAACCCTGGAGCGATTCACTAGCGGGAGTATAGCAGATACGCAGTATTTT.